This TCR beta chain emerged from a study of shared clonotypes between healthy human individuals. Study-wide context: The donors, two women and a few men, were aged 18 to 49.

The authors distributed each subset's genomic DNA evenly over several immunoSEQ plates. Study processing details: Filtering differed because ImmunoSEQ produced junction-only sequences that carried no quality scores. Assay used: immunoSEQ multiplex PCR; TCRdb lists only in-frame clones, some missing. V, J and clone size derive from that table, while D and trimming were established from the DNA sequence. The table shows approximately 470,000 clones, with around 73% occurring only once. The CDR3 spans 16 residues. Germline CDR1 reads SGHTA; CDR2 reads FQGTGA. The junction had 4 bases not matched to a gene; V was cut back by 2 bases and J by 2 bases. This clone occurred once.

This TCR was recovered from a woman aged 35 to 49 in good health. Some clones in this sample may be carry-over from other donors' samples. The sequenced material came from PBMCs. V gene TRBV7-3 combines with J gene TRBJ2-1; TRBD2 matches at 9 bases. The CDR3 here is CASSLLSGSTYNEQFF. Written as DNA, the CDR3 is TGTGCCAGCAGCTTACTTAGCGGGAGCACCTACAATGAGCAGTTCTTC.